The present TCR beta chain was sequenced within a study of long-term antiretroviral therapy in people with HIV. Whole-study results and caveats: CDR3 lengths in HIV samples spanned a narrower range than controls. Repertoire composition at all time points was dominated by clones that had expanded before ART.

Each contributor possessed a minimum of one pre-ART and a minimum of two post-ART PBMC samples. Each HIV-infected participant was given treatment in the United States. At the survey level, the v3.0 immunoSEQ assay was run. Measured with immunoSEQ multiplex PCR; TCRdb has only the in-frame clones, and not every one. The data contain 19,000 or so clones, 79% of them singletons. Turning to this clone: Its antigen is unknown.

The CDR3 sequence is 14 residues long. V was clipped by 2 bases and J by 4 bases, with 8 bases between them. In germline, CDR1 is MNHEY, CDR2 SMNVEV (reference sequence). Here the sequenced sample was unsorted PBMCs, taken at the start of antiretroviral therapy. The clonotype originates from a man aged 30-40 years with HIV. The J gene is TRBJ2-2, the V gene TRBV27; no firm D call. The chain's CDR3 is CASSLSRFTGELFF. Written as DNA, the CDR3 is TGTGCCAGCAGTTTAAGCAGGTTCACCGGGGAGCTGTTTTTT.